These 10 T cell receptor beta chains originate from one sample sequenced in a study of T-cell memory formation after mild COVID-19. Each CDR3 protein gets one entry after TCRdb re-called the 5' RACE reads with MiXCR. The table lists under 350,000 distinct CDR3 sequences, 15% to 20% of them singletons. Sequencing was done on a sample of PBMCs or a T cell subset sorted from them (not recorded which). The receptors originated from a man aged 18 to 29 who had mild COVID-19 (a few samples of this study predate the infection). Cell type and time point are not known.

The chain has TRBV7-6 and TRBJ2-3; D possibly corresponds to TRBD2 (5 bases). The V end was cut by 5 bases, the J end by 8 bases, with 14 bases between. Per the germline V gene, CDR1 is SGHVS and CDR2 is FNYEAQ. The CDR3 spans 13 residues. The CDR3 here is CASSIRLEGTQYF. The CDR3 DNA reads TGTGCCAGCAGCATCCGGTTAGAGGGTACGCAGTATTTT.

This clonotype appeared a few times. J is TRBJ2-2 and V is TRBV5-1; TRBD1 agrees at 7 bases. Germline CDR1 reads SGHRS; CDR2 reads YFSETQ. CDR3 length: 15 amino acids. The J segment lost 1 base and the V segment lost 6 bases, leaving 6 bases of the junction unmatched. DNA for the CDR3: TGCGCCAGCACCACTTGGGACAGGAACACCGGGGAGCTGTTTTTT. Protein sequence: CASTTWDRNTGELFF.

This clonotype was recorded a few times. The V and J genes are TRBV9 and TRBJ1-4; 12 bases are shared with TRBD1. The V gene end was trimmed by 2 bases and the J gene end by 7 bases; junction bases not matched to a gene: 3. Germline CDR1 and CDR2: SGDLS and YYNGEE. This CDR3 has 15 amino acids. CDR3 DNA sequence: TGTGCCAGCAGCGTGGGACAGGGGGCATTTGAAAAACTGTTTTTT. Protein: CASSVGQGAFEKLFF. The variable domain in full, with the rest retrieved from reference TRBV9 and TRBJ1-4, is DSGVTQTPKHLITATGQRVTLRCSPRSGDLSVYWYQQSLDQGLQFLIQYYNGEERAKGNILERFSAQQFPDLHSELNLSSLELGDSALYFCASSVGQGAFEKLFFGSGTQLSVL.

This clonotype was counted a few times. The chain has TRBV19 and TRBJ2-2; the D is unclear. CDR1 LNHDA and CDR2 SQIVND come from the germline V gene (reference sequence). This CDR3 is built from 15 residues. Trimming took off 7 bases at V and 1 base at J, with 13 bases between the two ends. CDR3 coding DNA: TGTGCCAGTACCCCAACCGGGTGGAACACCGGGGAGCTGTTTTTT. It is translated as CASTPTGWNTGELFF. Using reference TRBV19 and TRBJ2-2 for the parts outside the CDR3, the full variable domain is DGGITQSPKYLFRKEGQNVTLSCEQNLNHDAMYWYRQDPGQGLRLIYYSQIVNDFQKGDIAEGYSVSREKKESFPLTVTSAQKNPTAFYLCASTPTGWNTGELFFGEGSRLTVL.

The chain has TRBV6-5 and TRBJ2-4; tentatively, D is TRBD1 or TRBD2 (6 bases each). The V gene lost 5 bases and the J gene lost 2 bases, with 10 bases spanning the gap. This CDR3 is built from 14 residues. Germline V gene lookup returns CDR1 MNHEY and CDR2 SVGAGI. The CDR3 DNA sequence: TGTGCCAGCAGTAGGGGGGAATCCAAAAACATTCAGTACTTC. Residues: CASSRGESKNIQYF.

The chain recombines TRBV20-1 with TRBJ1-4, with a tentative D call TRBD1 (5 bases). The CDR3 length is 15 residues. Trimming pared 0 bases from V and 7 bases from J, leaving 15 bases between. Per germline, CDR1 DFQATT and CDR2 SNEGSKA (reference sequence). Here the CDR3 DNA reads TGCAGTGCTAGAGATAGAGGCAGGGCGGGTGAAAAACTGTTTTTT. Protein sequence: CSARDRGRAGEKLFF.

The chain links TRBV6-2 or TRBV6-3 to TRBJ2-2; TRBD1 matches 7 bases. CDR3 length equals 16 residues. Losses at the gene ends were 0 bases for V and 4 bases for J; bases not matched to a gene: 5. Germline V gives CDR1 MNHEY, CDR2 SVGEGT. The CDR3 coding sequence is TGTGCCAGCAGTTACTCCGGACAGGTTGTCACCGGGGAGCTGTTTTTT. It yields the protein CASSYSGQVVTGELFF.

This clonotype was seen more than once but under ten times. DNA for the CDR3: TGCAGTGCTAGCCCGGGGGCCCGCACAGATACGCAGTATTTT. It specifies CSASPGARTDTQYF. The J gene is TRBJ2-3, the V gene TRBV20-1, with D possibly called TRBD1 or TRBD2 (6 bases each). This CDR3 has 14 amino acids. Germline V gene sequence: CDR1 DFQATT, CDR2 SNEGSKA (reference sequence). Trimming took 3 bases from V and 1 from J, leaving 11 bases between them.

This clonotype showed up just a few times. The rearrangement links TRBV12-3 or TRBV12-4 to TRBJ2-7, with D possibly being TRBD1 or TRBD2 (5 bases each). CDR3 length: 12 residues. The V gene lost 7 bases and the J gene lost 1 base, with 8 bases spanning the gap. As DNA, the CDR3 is TGTGCCAGCACTTGGGGGTCCTACGAGCAGTACTTC. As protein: CASTWGSYEQYF.

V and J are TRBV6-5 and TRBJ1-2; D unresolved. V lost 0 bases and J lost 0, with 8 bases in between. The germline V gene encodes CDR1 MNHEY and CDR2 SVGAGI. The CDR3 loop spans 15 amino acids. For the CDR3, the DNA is TGTGCCAGCAGTTACTCGCGTTTAACTAACTATGGCTACACCTTC. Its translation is CASSYSRLTNYGYTF.